This T cell receptor (beta chain) was sequenced for a study of T cells in Graves' hyperthyroidism and ophthalmopathy. The CDR3 runs 13 residues. V gave up 5 bases and J gave up 4 bases, with 11 bases separating them. CDR1 and CDR2 from the germline V gene are SGHAT and FQNNGV. Study results and limitations: In simple terms, a model built on 13 V-J features told ophthalmopathy apart from stable hyperthyroidism. Ophthalmopathy was model-predicted a median around 6.1 months pre-onset.

This clonotype was detected ten times or more. The antigen is undetermined. Not enrolled were patients with uncontrolled infection, other autoimmune disease, pregnancy or lactation. The diagnostic basis comprised clinical symptoms, serum thyroxine and TRAb, thyroid ultrasound and orbital computed tomography. Authors of the study amplified TCR beta CDR3 regions from RNA transcripts. During a first-round RT-PCR of the TCR CDR3, the HTBI primer set was used. MiXCR, run by TCRdb on the multiplex PCR reads, gives a single entry per CDR3 protein. Of about 510,000 distinct CDR3 sequences listed, 35% to 50% were seen once; the top ten hold 44%.

The chain carries TRBV11-2 and TRBJ1-1, with D possibly matching TRBD1 (5 bases). Sequencing was carried out using peripheral blood or thyroid tissue (not recorded which). This sequence was found in an adult woman with Graves' disease, either hyperthyroidism or ophthalmopathy (not recorded which). This chain's CDR3 is CASSVMGTTEAFF. The CDR3 bases are TGTGCCAGCAGCGTAATGGGGACCACTGAAGCTTTCTTT.